These T cell receptor beta chains were read from a single sample in a study of Ad26.COV2.S vaccination and SARS-CoV-2 variants. Assay: immunoSEQ multiplex PCR; the TCRdb copy retains only in-frame clones and omits some. The repertoire has about 460,000 clones, around 89% of them found once; the top ten carry under 2%. The sequenced sample was peripheral blood, obtained in a trial of Ad26.COV2.S vaccine versus placebo. All receptors derive from a person aged 18-60 years who received the Ad26.COV2.S COVID-19 vaccine or a placebo. Each CDR3 is given with its conserved first and last residue. Fields, in order: V gene, J gene, clone size, D gene, CDR3 protein, CDR3 DNA. The D gene is left open where the match is weak. Size is stated for part of the rows, as once, few or many counts, or as a class when the clone is expanded.

>TRBV27|TRBJ1-1|-|-
CASSRHKETEAFF
TGTGCCAGCAGTAGACACAAGGAAACTGAAGCTTTCTTT
>TRBV6-1|TRBJ2-7|few|-
CASSDEGPSYEQYF
TGTGCCAGCAGTGACGAAGGACCGTCCTACGAGCAGTACTTC
>TRBV6-2/TRBV6-3|TRBJ1-4|-|-
CASSPGGRRRFF
TGTGCCAGCAGCCCCGGGGGACGCCGACGGTTTTTT
>TRBV7-6|TRBJ1-6|once|TRBD1
CASSPGQDNSPLHF
TGTGCCAGCAGCCCTGGACAGGATAATTCACCCCTCCACTTT
>TRBV7-2|TRBJ1-3|-|-
CASSPQGVGNTIYF
TGTGCCAGCAGCCCACAGGGAGTTGGAAACACCATATATTTT
>TRBV20-1|TRBJ1-3|few|-
CSASLGTGNTIYF
TGCAGTGCTAGTTTGGGAACTGGAAACACCATATATTTT
>TRBV6-2/TRBV6-3|TRBJ2-7|-|-
CASSPLTNEQYF
TGTGCCAGCAGCCCCCTCACGAACGAGCAGTACTTC
>TRBV9|TRBJ2-7|-|-
CASSAKSRDVEQYF
TGTGCCAGCAGCGCCAAGAGCAGGGATGTCGAGCAGTACTTC
>TRBV4-2|TRBJ1-5|-|-
CASSQAGQLNQPQHF
TGTGCCAGCAGCCAAGCAGGACAGCTCAATCAGCCCCAGCATTTT
>TRBV5-6|TRBJ2-2|few|TRBD2
CASSLALAGNTGELFF
TGTGCCAGCAGCTTGGCGTTAGCGGGGAACACCGGGGAGCTGTTTTTT
>TRBV3-1/TRBV3-2|TRBJ2-2|-|TRBD2
CASSPGLANTGELFF
TGTGCCAGCAGCCCTGGACTAGCCAACACCGGGGAGCTGTTTTTT
>TRBV5-6|TRBJ2-2|-|TRBD2
CASSLGLAGELFF
TGTGCCAGCAGCCTGGGACTAGCGGGGGAGCTGTTTTTT
>TRBV7-3|TRBJ2-1|-|-
CASSLSGGLYNEQFF
TGTGCCAGCAGCTTATCAGGGGGGCTCTACAATGAGCAGTTCTTC
>TRBV7-3|TRBJ2-2|-|-
CASSLRRGETPGTGELFF
TGTGCCAGCAGCTTACGCAGGGGAGAGACTCCGGGGACCGGGGAGCTGTTTTTT
>TRBV28|TRBJ1-5|-|-
CASREGNQPQHF
TGTGCCAGCAGGGAAGGCAATCAGCCCCAGCATTTT
>TRBV30|TRBJ2-5|-|TRBD1
CAWNVDRGQETQYF
TGTGCCTGGAATGTGGACAGGGGCCAAGAGACCCAGTACTTC
>TRBV19|TRBJ1-3|-|-
CASSITPAGGNTIYF
TGTGCCAGTAGTATAACCCCGGCGGGAGGAAACACCATATATTTT
>TRBV15|TRBJ2-1|-|TRBD2
CATYAGGGRANSYNEQFF
TGTGCCACCTACGCGGGGGGCGGGAGGGCCAACTCCTACAATGAGCAGTTCTTC
>TRBV29-1|TRBJ2-2|-|-
CSVVPGTNTGELFF
TGCAGCGTTGTTCCGGGAACGAACACCGGGGAGCTGTTTTTT
>TRBV7-3|TRBJ2-7|-|-
CASSSSRDTKQYF
TGTGCCAGCAGCTCCTCTCGGGACACCAAGCAGTACTTC
>TRBV5-4|TRBJ2-7|-|TRBD2
CASSLPGAGSYEQYF
TGTGCCAGCAGCTTGCCGGGAGCGGGATCCTACGAGCAGTACTTC
>TRBV5-1|TRBJ2-5|-|-
CASRRDTAYQETQYF
TGCGCCAGCAGGCGCGACACCGCGTACCAAGAGACCCAGTACTTC
>TRBV27|TRBJ1-1|-|-
CASSQTDQNTEAFF
TGTGCCAGCAGTCAAACAGATCAGAACACTGAAGCTTTCTTT
>TRBV4-1|TRBJ1-5|few|-
CASSQLPPIYSNQPQHF
TGCGCCAGCAGCCAATTGCCCCCTATTTATAGCAATCAGCCCCAGCATTTT
>TRBV11-1|TRBJ2-5|-|TRBD2
CASSLGGLETETQYF
TGTGCCAGCAGCTTAGGAGGACTAGAGACGGAGACCCAGTACTTC
>TRBV7-9|TRBJ1-2|-|TRBD1
CASSSDRGLGYTF
TGTGCCAGCAGCTCCGACAGGGGGCTAGGCTACACCTTC
>TRBV6-6|TRBJ2-1|-|TRBD2
CASSAREGSYNEQFF
TGTGCCAGCAGCGCGCGGGAGGGCTCCTACAATGAGCAGTTCTTC
>TRBV24-1|TRBJ2-1|-|TRBD2
CATSEPVLAGGSEQFF
TGTGCCACCAGTGAGCCGGTTCTAGCGGGAGGGTCTGAGCAGTTCTTC
>TRBV5-6|TRBJ1-2|-|-
CASSFPRHYGYTF
TGTGCCAGCAGCTTCCCCAGACACTATGGCTACACCTTC
>TRBV9|TRBJ2-3|-|-
CASSVVGLGPSTDTQYF
TGTGCCAGCAGCGTGGTCGGTTTGGGTCCTAGCACAGATACGCAGTATTTT
>TRBV3-1/TRBV3-2|TRBJ2-1|-|-
CASSQDILSGGNEQFF
TGTGCCAGCAGCCAAGACATCCTATCCGGAGGCAATGAGCAGTTCTTC
>TRBV7-6|TRBJ2-1|once|TRBD2
CASEKLAGYNEQFF
TGTGCCAGCGAAAAACTAGCGGGGTACAATGAGCAGTTCTTC
>TRBV1|TRBJ1-5|-|-
CTSSDRDRALWNQPQHF
TGCACCAGCAGCGACCGGGACAGGGCATTGTGGAATCAGCCCCAGCATTTT
>TRBV5-1|TRBJ2-7|-|TRBD2
CASRKREGLTEQYF
TGCGCCAGCAGGAAACGGGAGGGGCTTACTGAGCAGTACTTC
>TRBV28|TRBJ1-3|few|TRBD1
CASSFSGQASGNTIYF
TGTGCCAGCAGTTTCTCGGGACAGGCCTCTGGAAACACCATATATTTT
>TRBV6-6|TRBJ2-7|-|-
CASSYGWYEQYF
TGTGCCAGCAGTTACGGATGGTACGAGCAGTACTTC